The rows below give T cell receptor beta chains drawn from one sample of a study of blood T cell repertoires in COVID-19. Data came from immunoSEQ multiplex PCR; TCRdb stores just in-frame clones and leaves some out. The sample comprises some 490,000 clones, about 88% of which are singletons, and 8% to 9.5% rests with the top ten. Specimen: PBMCs or T cells enriched from blood (not recorded which). These receptors all stem from a woman aged 55 to 70 who had recovered from COVID-19. CDR3s include the opening cysteine and the closing phenylalanine or tryptophan. The D gene is left open where the match is weak. Where a row states a size, it is once, few, many or the class of an expanded clone; other rows omit it.

cdr3_nt	cdr3_aa	d_call	j_call	clone_size	v_call
TGTGCCAGCAGCTCTCTCGATGGGGGGGGCTACGAGCAGTACTTC	CASSSLDGGGYEQYF	TRBD2	TRBJ2-7	-	TRBV7-2
TGCGCCAGCAGCCCCTACGGGCTAGCGGGGGGATTCGGCAAGACCCAGTACTTC	CASSPYGLAGGFGKTQYF	TRBD2	TRBJ2-5	-	TRBV4-1
TGTGCCAGCAGTTTTGTCCCCTCGGTAGCCAAAAACATTCAGTACTTC	CASSFVPSVAKNIQYF	-	TRBJ2-4	-	TRBV28
TGTGCCATCCTTGGGAGTTTTCTCTCTGGGGCCAACGTCCTGACTTTC	CAILGSFLSGANVLTF	-	TRBJ2-6	-	TRBV10-3
TGTGCCAGCAGCTTAGTACAGGGGAGGTTTGCCGGGGAGCTGTTTTTT	CASSLVQGRFAGELFF	-	TRBJ2-2	few	TRBV11-2
TGTGCCAGCAGCTTAGTCGCAGGGGGGCCCTACAATGAGCAGTTCTTC	CASSLVAGGPYNEQFF	-	TRBJ2-1	-	TRBV7-9
TGTGCCAGCAGTTCATGGGCCTCCCTCGGGGGCGGGGAGCTGTTTTTT	CASSSWASLGGGELFF	-	TRBJ2-2	-	TRBV6-5
TGTGCCAGCAGTGTCAGCCTCCCGGGACAGGGGAGGGATGAGCAGTTCTTC	CASSVSLPGQGRDEQFF	TRBD1	TRBJ2-1	-	TRBV25-1
TGTGCCAGCAGAGCGACAGGGACGGGCTCACCCCTCCACTTT	CASRATGTGSPLHF	TRBD1	TRBJ1-6	-	TRBV6-5
TGTGCCATCAGTGAGGGCAGGGGATGGGGTAGCAATGAGCAGTTCTTC	CAISEGRGWGSNEQFF	-	TRBJ2-1	once	TRBV10-3
TGTGCCAGCAGTGAATGGGCAGGGACTGCTCAGCCCCAGCATTTT	CASSEWAGTAQPQHF	-	TRBJ1-5	-	TRBV2
TGTGCCAGCAGCTCCGGGGCAGGGACATACGAGCAGTACTTC	CASSSGAGTYEQYF	-	TRBJ2-7	-	TRBV7-9
TGCGCCAGCAGTGAGACAGGGTTAAATCAGCCCCAGCATTTT	CASSETGLNQPQHF	-	TRBJ1-5	once	TRBV10-2
TGCGCCAGCAGCCCCGGGCACGTAGGGACAGAAGAAGAGACCCAGTACTTC	CASSPGHVGTEEETQYF	TRBD1	TRBJ2-5	-	TRBV4-1
TGTGCCAGCAAGGACAGCTCCACTAATGAAAAACTGTTTTTT	CASKDSSTNEKLFF	-	TRBJ1-4	-	TRBV2
TGTGCCAGCAGCTTCGCAATGAGGGCCACTGAAGCTTTCTTT	CASSFAMRATEAFF	-	TRBJ1-1	-	TRBV7-8
TGTGCCACCAGCAGACAGAGCAATCAGCCCCAGCATTTT	CATSRQSNQPQHF	-	TRBJ1-5	-	TRBV15
TGTGCCAGCAGTTCCCCCGTGGGGCGGGGGAGAGAGACCCAGTACTTC	CASSSPVGRGRETQYF	TRBD2	TRBJ2-5	-	TRBV6-5
TGTGCCAGCAGTTCCCCCCGCCGGGTATGGACTGAAGCTTTCTTT	CASSSPRRVWTEAFF	-	TRBJ1-1	-	TRBV28
TGTGCCAGCAGTGGACAGGGGACGAACACTGAAGCTTTCTTT	CASSGQGTNTEAFF	TRBD1	TRBJ1-1	once	TRBV6-6
TGTGCCAGTCTAGGCACAGATACGCAGTATTTT	CASLGTDTQYF	-	TRBJ2-3	-	TRBV27
TGTGCCAGTAGTGTCCTACAGGGTCCCTATGGCTACACCTTC	CASSVLQGPYGYTF	-	TRBJ1-2	-	TRBV19
TGTGCCAGCAGTTCCGGAGGACAGGGCGGTGAAAAACTGTTTTTT	CASSSGGQGGEKLFF	TRBD1	TRBJ1-4	once	TRBV6-5